This entry concerns a single T cell receptor beta chain. Looked up from germline, CDR1 is ENHRY and CDR2 is SYGVKD. Between the trimmed V and J ends, which lost 7 bases and 8 bases, there was a span of 27 bases. The length of the CDR3 is 16 residues. This sample is drawn from a study of T cells in Graves' hyperthyroidism and ophthalmopathy. RNA transcripts gave rise to amplified TCR beta CDR3 regions. The HTBI primer set drove a first-round RT-PCR of the TCR CDR3. TCRdb analysed the multiplex PCR reads with MiXCR anew, one entry per CDR3 protein. Among hundreds of thousands of distinct CDR3 sequences listed, around 21% were seen once.

The rearrangement links TRBV10-3 to TRBJ2-7; tentatively, D is TRBD1 (6 bases). This receptor was obtained from a man aged 25-40 years with Graves' ophthalmopathy. Sequencing input: blood. The CDR3 nucleotides read TGTGCCATCACCGAAAAGCGGACAGCCCGCTACGGGCAGCAGTACTTC. This gives the protein CAITEKRTARYGQQYF.